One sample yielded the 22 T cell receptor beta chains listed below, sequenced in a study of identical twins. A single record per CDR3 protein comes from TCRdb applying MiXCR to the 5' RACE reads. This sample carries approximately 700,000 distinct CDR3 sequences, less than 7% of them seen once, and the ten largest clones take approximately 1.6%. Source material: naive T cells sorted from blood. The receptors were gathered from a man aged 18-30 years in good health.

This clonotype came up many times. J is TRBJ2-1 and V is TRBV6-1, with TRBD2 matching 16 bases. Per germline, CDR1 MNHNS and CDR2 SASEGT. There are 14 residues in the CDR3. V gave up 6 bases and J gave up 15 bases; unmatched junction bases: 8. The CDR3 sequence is CASRPGTSGRATFF. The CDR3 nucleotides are TGTGCCAGCAGGCCCGGGACTAGCGGGAGGGCCACGTTCTTC.

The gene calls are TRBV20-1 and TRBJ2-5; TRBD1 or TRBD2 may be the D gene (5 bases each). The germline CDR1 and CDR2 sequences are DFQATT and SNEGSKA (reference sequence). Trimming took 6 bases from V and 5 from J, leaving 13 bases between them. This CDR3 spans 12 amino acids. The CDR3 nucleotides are TGCAGTGCCGGGCCCAGGGACGAGACCCAGTACTTC. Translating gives CSAGPRDETQYF.

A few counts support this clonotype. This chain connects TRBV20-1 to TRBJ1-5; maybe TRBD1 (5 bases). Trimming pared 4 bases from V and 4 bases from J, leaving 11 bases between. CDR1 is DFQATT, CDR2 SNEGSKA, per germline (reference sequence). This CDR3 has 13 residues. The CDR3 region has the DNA TGCAGTGCTACAGGGACGGCGAATCAGCCCCAGCATTTT. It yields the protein CSATGTANQPQHF.

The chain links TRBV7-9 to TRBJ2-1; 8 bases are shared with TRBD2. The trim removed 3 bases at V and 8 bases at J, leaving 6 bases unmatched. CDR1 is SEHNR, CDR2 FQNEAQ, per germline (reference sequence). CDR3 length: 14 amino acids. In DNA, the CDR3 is TGTGCCAGCAGCTTTCCGACTAGCGTAGATGAGCAGTTCTTC. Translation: CASSFPTSVDEQFF.

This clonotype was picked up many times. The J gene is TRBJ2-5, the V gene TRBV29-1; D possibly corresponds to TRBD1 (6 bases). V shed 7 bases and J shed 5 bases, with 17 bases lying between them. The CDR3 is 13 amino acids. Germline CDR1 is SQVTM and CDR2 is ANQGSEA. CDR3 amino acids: CSGAVQGLETQYF. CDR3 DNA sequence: TGCAGCGGGGCTGTACAGGGATTGGAGACCCAGTACTTC. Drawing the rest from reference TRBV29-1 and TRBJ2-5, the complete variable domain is SAVISQKPSRDICQRGTSLTIQCQVDSQVTMMFWYRQQPGQSLTLIATANQGSEATYESGFVIDKFPISRPNLTFSTLTVSNMSPEDSSIYLCSGAVQGLETQYFGPGTRLLVL.

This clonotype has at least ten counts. As DNA, the CDR3 is TGTGCCAGCAGTTACGAAGGCAGCAATCAGCCCCAGCATTTT. Translation: CASSYEGSNQPQHF. This chain uses TRBV6-2 or TRBV6-3 with TRBJ1-5; no clear D. The ends were cut back, 2 bases at V and 1 base at J, with 6 bases in the middle. Germline V gene lookup returns CDR1 MNHEY and CDR2 SVGEGT. This CDR3 is 14 amino acids long.

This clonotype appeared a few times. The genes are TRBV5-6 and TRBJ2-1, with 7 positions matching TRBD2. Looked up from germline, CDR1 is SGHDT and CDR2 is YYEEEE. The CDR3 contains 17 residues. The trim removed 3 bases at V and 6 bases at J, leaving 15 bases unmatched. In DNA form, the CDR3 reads TGTGCCAGCAGCTCCCTAGGCTCGGCGGGAGACGTCAATGAGCAGTTCTTC. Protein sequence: CASSSLGSAGDVNEQFF.

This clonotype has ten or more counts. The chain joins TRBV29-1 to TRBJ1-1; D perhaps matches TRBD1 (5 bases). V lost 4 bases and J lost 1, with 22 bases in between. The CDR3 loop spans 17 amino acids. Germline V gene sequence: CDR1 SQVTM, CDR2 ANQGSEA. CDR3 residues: CSVGPPRGGSGNTEAFF. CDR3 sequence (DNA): TGCAGCGTTGGTCCACCCCGGGGGGGGTCTGGGAACACTGAAGCTTTCTTT.

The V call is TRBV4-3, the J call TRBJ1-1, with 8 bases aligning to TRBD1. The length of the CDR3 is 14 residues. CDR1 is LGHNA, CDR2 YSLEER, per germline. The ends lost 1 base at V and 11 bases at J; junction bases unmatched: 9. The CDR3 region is CASSQGQGLLEAFF. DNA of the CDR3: TGCGCCAGCAGCCAAGGACAGGGGCTCTTGGAGGCTTTCTTT.

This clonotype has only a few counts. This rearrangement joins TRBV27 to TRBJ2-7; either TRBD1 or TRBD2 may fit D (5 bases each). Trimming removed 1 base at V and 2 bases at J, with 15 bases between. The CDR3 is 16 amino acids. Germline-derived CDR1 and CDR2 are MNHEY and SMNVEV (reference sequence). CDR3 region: CASSLYGTASTYEQYF. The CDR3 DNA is TGTGCCAGCAGTTTATACGGGACCGCCTCAACCTACGAGCAGTACTTC.

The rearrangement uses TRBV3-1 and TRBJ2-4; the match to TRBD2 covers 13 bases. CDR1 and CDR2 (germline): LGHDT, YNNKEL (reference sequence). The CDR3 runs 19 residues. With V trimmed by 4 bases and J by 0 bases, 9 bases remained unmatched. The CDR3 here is CASSPLLAGGPVAKNIQYF. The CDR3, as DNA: TGTGCCAGCAGCCCCTTACTAGCGGGAGGGCCGGTAGCCAAAAACATTCAGTACTTC.

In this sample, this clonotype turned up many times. CDR3 DNA sequence: TGTGCCAGCAGCTTGGATGGGGATTATAGTGAAGCTTTCTTT. This sequence encodes CASSLDGDYSEAFF. The rearrangement uses TRBV5-5 and TRBJ1-1; no firm D call. V was pared by 0 bases and J by 7 bases, with 13 bases between. CDR3 length: 14 amino acids. Per the germline V gene, CDR1 is SGHKS and CDR2 is YYEKEE (reference sequence).

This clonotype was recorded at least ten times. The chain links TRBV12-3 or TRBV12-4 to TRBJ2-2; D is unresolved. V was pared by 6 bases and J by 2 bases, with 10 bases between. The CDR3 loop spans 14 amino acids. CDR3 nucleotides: TGTGCCAGCAGAAGGACGGAAAACACCGGGGAGCTGTTTTTT. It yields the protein CASRRTENTGELFF.

CDR3 DNA: TGTGCCAGCAGCCAAGGCATCTCGGCAAACCAGCCCCAGCATTTT. It translates to CASSQGISANQPQHF. The gene calls are TRBV3-1 and TRBJ1-5; no firm D call. The length of the CDR3 is 15 residues. Trimming took off 1 base at V and 7 bases at J, with 14 bases between the two ends. Germline CDR1 is LGHDT and CDR2 is YNNKEL (reference sequence).

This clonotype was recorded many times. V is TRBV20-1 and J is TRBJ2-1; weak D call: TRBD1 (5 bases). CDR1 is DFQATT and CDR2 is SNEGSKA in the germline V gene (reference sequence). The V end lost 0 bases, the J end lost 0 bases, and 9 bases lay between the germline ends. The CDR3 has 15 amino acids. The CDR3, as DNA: TGCAGTGCTAGAGAGCACAGGAGCTCCTACAATGAGCAGTTCTTC. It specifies CSAREHRSSYNEQFF.

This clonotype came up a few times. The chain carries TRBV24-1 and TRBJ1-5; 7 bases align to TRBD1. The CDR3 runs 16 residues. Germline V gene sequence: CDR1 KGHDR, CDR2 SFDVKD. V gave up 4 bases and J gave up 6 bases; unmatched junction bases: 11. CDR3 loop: CATSDPTGTAFQPQHF. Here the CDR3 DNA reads TGTGCCACCAGTGACCCGACCGGGACAGCATTTCAGCCCCAGCATTTT.

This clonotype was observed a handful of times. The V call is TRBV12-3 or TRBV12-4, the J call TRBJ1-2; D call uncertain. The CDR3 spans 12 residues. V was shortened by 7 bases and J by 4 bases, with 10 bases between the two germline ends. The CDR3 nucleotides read TGTGCCAGCATGGCTACCCTCTATGGCTACACCTTC. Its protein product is CASMATLYGYTF.

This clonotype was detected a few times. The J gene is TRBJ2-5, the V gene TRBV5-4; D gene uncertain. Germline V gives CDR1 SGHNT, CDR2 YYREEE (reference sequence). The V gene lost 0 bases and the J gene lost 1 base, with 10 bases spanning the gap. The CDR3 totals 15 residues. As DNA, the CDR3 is TGTGCCAGCAGCTTGGTGGGCCGGACCCAAGAGACCCAGTACTTC. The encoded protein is CASSLVGRTQETQYF.

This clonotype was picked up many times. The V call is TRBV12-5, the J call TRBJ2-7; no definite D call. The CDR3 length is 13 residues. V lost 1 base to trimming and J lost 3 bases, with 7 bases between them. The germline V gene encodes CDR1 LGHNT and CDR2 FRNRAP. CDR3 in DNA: TGTGCTAGTGGTTTGGGCAGCTGCTACGAGCAGTACTTC. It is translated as CASGLGSCYEQYF.

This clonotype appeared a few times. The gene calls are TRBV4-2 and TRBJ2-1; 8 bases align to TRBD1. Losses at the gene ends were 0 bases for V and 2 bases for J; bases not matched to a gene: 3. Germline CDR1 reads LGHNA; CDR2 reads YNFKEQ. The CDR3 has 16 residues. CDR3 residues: CASSQDLQGAYNEQFF. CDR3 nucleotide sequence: TGTGCCAGCAGCCAAGATCTACAGGGGGCCTACAATGAGCAGTTCTTC.

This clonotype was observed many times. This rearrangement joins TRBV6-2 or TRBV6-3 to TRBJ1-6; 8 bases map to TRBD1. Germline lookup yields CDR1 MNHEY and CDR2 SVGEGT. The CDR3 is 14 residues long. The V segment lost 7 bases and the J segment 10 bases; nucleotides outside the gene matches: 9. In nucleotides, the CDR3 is TGTGCCAGCACGGGACAGGCGGGTGTATCACCCCTCCACTTT. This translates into CASTGQAGVSPLHF.

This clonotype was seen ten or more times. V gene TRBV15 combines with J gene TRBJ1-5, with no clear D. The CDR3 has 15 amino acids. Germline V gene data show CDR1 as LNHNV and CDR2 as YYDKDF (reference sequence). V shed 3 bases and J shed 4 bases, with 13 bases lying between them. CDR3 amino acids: CATSSSKSGNQPQHF. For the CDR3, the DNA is TGTGCCACCAGCAGCAGCAAGTCGGGGAATCAGCCCCAGCATTTT.